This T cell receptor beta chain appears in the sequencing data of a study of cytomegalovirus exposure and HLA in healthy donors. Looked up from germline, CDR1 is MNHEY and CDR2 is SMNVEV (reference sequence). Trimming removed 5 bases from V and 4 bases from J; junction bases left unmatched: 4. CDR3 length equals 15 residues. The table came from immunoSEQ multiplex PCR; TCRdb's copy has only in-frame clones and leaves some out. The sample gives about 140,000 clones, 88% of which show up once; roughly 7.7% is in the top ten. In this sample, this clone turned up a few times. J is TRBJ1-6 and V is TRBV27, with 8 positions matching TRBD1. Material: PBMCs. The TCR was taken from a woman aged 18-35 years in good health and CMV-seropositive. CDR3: CASSPRTGYNSPLHF. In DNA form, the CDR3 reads TGTGCCAGCAGTCCGAGGACAGGGTATAATTCACCCCTCCACTTT.